This TCR beta chain was identified during a study of blood T cell repertoires in COVID-19. As for the study in general: Samples representing acute and convalescent COVID-19 were sourced from the United States, Italy and Spain. The cDNA or gDNA used as material had been derived from T cells, B-cell-depleted T cells, or PBMCs.

In the original processing: Estimation of nucleated cell counts was performed using reference gene primer amplification. Only in-frame clones appear in the TCRdb table, and some are missing; sequencing was by immunoSEQ multiplex PCR. The DNA gave D and trimming, while V, J and clone size come from that table. The sample lists 200,000 to 300,000 clones, about 87% occurring once. CDR3 size: 16 residues. Germline CDR1 and CDR2: SGHDT and YYEEEE. Losses at the gene ends were 1 base for V and 3 bases for J; bases not matched to a gene: 7. The sequenced sample was peripheral blood. This receptor was obtained from a woman between 40 and 55 years old with acute or convalescent COVID-19. The V and J genes are TRBV5-6 and TRBJ1-1; 9 bases match TRBD1. For the CDR3, the DNA is TGTGCCAGCAGCTTGACAGGGGGCGAGACGGACACTGAAGCTTTCTTT. It translates to CASSLTGGETDTEAFF.